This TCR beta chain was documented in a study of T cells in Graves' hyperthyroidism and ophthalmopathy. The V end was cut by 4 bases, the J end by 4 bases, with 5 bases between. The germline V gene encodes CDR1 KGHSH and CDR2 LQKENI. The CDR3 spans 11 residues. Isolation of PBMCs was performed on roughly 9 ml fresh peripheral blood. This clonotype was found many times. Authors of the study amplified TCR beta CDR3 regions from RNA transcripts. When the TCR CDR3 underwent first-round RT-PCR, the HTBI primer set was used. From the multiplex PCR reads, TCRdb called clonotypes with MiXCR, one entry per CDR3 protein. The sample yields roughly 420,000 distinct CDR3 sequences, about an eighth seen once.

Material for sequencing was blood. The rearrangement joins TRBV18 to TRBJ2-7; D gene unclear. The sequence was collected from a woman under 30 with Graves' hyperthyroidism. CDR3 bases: TGTGCCAGCTCACTAAAGTACGAGCAGTACTTC. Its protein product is CASSLKYEQYF.